The sequence of this T cell receptor (beta chain) was determined in a study of blood T cell repertoires in COVID-19 (dated by TCRdb to about 2020). For the wider study: Samples covering the acute and convalescent phases of COVID-19 were provided by collaborators in the United States, Italy and Spain. The material from the prospective study consisted of cDNA or gDNA derived from T cells, B-cell-depleted T cells, or PBMCs. Subjects who had been exposed to COVID-19, were actively infected with it, or had recovered from it provided the deeply sampled blood TCRbeta repertoires that made up the dataset. A freely available public database, intended as a resource for researchers studying the immune response to SARS-CoV-2, is where the repertoires were released. Samples were obtained from the ongoing ImmuneRACE study (first 160 participants) and from about 1,300 subjects provided by 6 global collaborators. A de-identified subject ID, COVID-19 status, age in years and sex were almost always included in the sample metadata. Where available, HLA class I and class II types were taken from metadata supplied by the sample provider and were not determined by assay-based typing. The research as a whole found: Clinical and demographic metadata were provided uncurated, with the amount varying by source and participant.

TCRbeta CDR3 regions were amplified from genomic DNA using the immunoSEQ Assay, a bias-controlled multiplex PCR. On the authors' methods: Nucleated cell counts per sample were estimated from amplification of reference gene primers within the assay. Sequence reads were collapsed and filtered to measure the absolute abundance of every unique TCRbeta CDR3 rearrangement. For each sample, productive Simpson clonality was calculated by taking the square root of Simpson's diversity index across productive rearrangements. Held by TCRdb, this immuneACCESS table contains in-frame sequences only and omits some clones. Under half of the omission traces to an unresolved V gene where checked; the cause of the rest is unknown. Clonal size and the V and J genes are those of that table, whereas D and trimming came from the DNA. Across this sample there are about 300,000 clones, with about 88% seen only once. The ten largest clones represent around 1.6% of the sample.

To note about this clone: What antigen it recognizes has not been identified. Base qualities are not at hand, and no much larger clone is one base apart.

One collaborating source in Seattle enrolled patients during active infection and followed them longitudinally through the course of disease. Collaborating institutions collected whole blood in K2EDTA tubes following their own protocols. For TCRbeta analysis, collaborator samples were shipped as frozen whole blood, as isolated PBMCs, or as DNA extracted from either sample type. The TCR was taken from a human donor with COVID-19, enrolled during active disease. The donor label of this sample is uncertain. Sequenced input: peripheral blood.

The CDR3 has the sequence CASSRVDFGYNEQFF. The base sequence is TGTGCCAGCAGCCGGGTCGATTTCGGGTACAATGAGCAGTTCTTC. The chain employs TRBV7-8 and TRBJ2-1; a confident D gene designation cannot be given. Taken from cysteine to phenylalanine, the CDR3 has 15 residues. Only the CDR3 DNA stays, 45 bases, in frame from base 1. Deletion took 5 bases off V and 4 bases off J, with a span of 15 bases between the germline ends. CDR1 and CDR2 were assigned from the germline V gene as SGHVS and FQNEAQ.